The clone carrying this T cell receptor beta chain was detected only a few times. This specimen belongs to a study of molecular identifiers for immune sequencing clone quantification. Germline V gene data show CDR1 as MNHEY and CDR2 as SVGAGI. V was shortened by 7 bases and J by 7 bases, with 17 bases between the two germline ends. The CDR3 loop spans 13 amino acids. TCRdb re-called the PCR reads with MiXCR, one entry per CDR3 protein. The sample lists about 510,000 distinct CDR3 sequences; over 20% were seen once. The chain uses TRBV6-5 and TRBJ2-7; D may be TRBD2 (6 bases). Sequenced input: naive CD8+ T cells from blood, with Jurkat cell RNA spiked in. Documented subset: FACS-sorted CD8+CD4-CCR7+CD45RA+ naive T cells. The sequence was obtained from a human donor in good health. Some libraries in this study had Jurkat cell RNA spiked in. The CDR3 sequence is CASTARGAWEQYF. CDR3 DNA sequence: TGTGCCAGCACCGCACGCGGGGCATGGGAGCAGTACTTC.